Included here is one T cell receptor (beta chain) sequence, with context. The antigen is unknown. The V gene lost 4 bases and the J gene lost 2 bases, with 15 bases spanning the gap. Germline V gene data show CDR1 as LGHDT and CDR2 as YNNKEL (reference sequence). This CDR3 comprises 15 residues. Using its own MiXCR run on the 5' RACE reads, TCRdb lists one record per CDR3 protein. Here the sample spans about 400,000 distinct CDR3 sequences, more than 20% being singletons. The data derive from a study of T-cell memory formation after mild COVID-19. Study in general: The two donors had largely donor-specific TCR clusters.

Study outcomes and limitations: The appearance of some responding clones in pre-infection memory suggested that cross-reactive memory joined. CD4+ bias marked clones expanding day 15 to 37, unlike balanced contracting clones.

This sequence joins TRBV3-1 and TRBJ2-7, with D possibly TRBD2 on 6 matching bases. This TCR came from an adult woman who had mild COVID-19 (a few samples of this study predate the infection). Cell type and time point are not known. The sequencing input was PBMCs or a T cell subset sorted from them (not recorded which). CDR3 residues: CASSRRLVETYEQYF. The CDR3, as DNA: TGTGCCAGCAGCCGGAGACTAGTAGAGACCTACGAGCAGTACTTC.